The 9 T cell receptor beta chains listed next were all sequenced from one sample in a study of OX40 agonist ivuxolimab in advanced cancers. Some clones are missing from TCRdb's copy, which holds only in-frame ones; the method was immunoSEQ multiplex PCR. The sample includes around 64,000 clones, 80% to 85% of them seen just once. The sample in question was CD4+ or CD8+ T cells sorted from blood, obtained in a trial of the OX40 agonist ivuxolimab. The receptors were gathered from an adult with an advanced solid tumor such as melanoma, head and neck, liver or kidney cancer.

This chain joins TRBV18 and TRBJ1-6; tentative D call: TRBD1 (6 bases). The CDR3 runs 16 residues. CDR1 and CDR2 (germline): KGHSH, LQKENI. Between the trimmed V and J ends, which lost 2 bases and 7 bases, there was a span of 15 bases. In DNA, the CDR3 is TGTGCCAGCTCACCAATCGTCGGACAGAGAAATTCACCCCTCCACTTT. It is translated as CASSPIVGQRNSPLHF. The variable domain in full, with the rest retrieved from reference TRBV18 and TRBJ1-6, is NAGVMQNPRHLVRRRGQEARLRCSPMKGHSHVYWYRQLPEEGLKFMVYLQKENIIDESGMPKERFSAEFPKEGPSILRIQQVVRGDSAAYFCASSPIVGQRNSPLHFGNGTRLTVT.

In this sample, this clone turned up once. J is TRBJ1-3 and V is TRBV11-2; D ambiguous. The CDR3 runs 14 residues. Between the trimmed V and J ends, which lost 7 bases and 1 base, there was a span of 11 bases. The V gene's germline CDR1 is SGHAT and CDR2 FQNNGV. Here the CDR3 reads CASTQTKSGNTIYF. CDR3 DNA sequence: TGTGCCAGCACCCAGACAAAATCTGGAAACACCATATATTTT. Filled out from reference TRBV11-2 and TRBJ1-3, the complete variable domain reads EAGVAQSPRYKIIEKRQSVAFWCNPISGHATLYWYQQILGQGPKLLIQFQNNGVVDDSQLPKDRFSAERLKGVDSTLKIQPAKLEDSAVYLCASTQTKSGNTIYFGEGSWLTVV.

The chain recombines TRBV7-2 with TRBJ2-7; 8 nucleotides line up with TRBD2. The CDR3 is 15 residues long. Germline V gene data show CDR1 as SGHTA and CDR2 as FQGNSA. Trimming took 5 bases from V and 4 from J; bases not matched to a gene: 10. In nucleotides, the CDR3 is TGTGCCAGCAGCCCCGATGGTAGCGGGACATACGAGCAGTACTTC. Amino acids: CASSPDGSGTYEQYF.

The chain uses TRBV2 and TRBJ1-3; TRBD1 is a possible D gene (6 bases). V was cut by 3 bases and J by 3 bases, with 18 bases left in between. Germline values: CDR1 SNHLY, CDR2 FYNNEI. The CDR3 runs to 17 residues. The CDR3 DNA reads TGTGCCAGCAGTGAGACGAGCGACAGGTACCTTGGAAACACCATATATTTT. This translates into CASSETSDRYLGNTIYF.

CDR3 sequence reads: CASSQDGTVNYGYTF. The CDR3 DNA reads TGTGCCAGCAGCCAAGACGGGACAGTTAACTATGGCTACACCTTC. The chain carries TRBV4-2 and TRBJ1-2; 7 bases are a match to TRBD1. The CDR3 is made up of 15 amino acids. The V segment lost 0 bases and the J segment 1 base; nucleotides outside the gene matches: 2. Germline V gives CDR1 LGHNA, CDR2 YNFKEQ.

The chain uses TRBV18 and TRBJ2-6; 12 bases match TRBD1. This CDR3 is built from 19 residues. Looked up from germline, CDR1 is KGHSH and CDR2 is LQKENI. Trimming cost V 5 bases and J 1 base; bases outside gene matches: 9. This CDR3 reads CASSTSAGQGASGANVLTF. CDR3 nucleotide sequence: TGTGCCAGCTCAACCAGTGCGGGACAGGGGGCATCTGGGGCCAACGTCCTGACTTTC. Together with reference TRBV18 and TRBJ2-6, the CDR3 gives the full variable domain: NAGVMQNPRHLVRRRGQEARLRCSPMKGHSHVYWYRQLPEEGLKFMVYLQKENIIDESGMPKERFSAEFPKEGPSILRIQQVVRGDSAAYFCASSTSAGQGASGANVLTFGAGSRLTVL.

The chain has TRBV7-9 and TRBJ1-1; unclear D gene. CDR1 is SEHNR, CDR2 FQNEAQ, per germline (reference sequence). The CDR3 runs 14 residues. The germline V and J ends were trimmed by 3 bases and 5 bases, with 13 bases remaining between them. CDR3 residues: CASSFTGMGTEAFF. CDR3 nucleotides: TGTGCCAGCAGCTTCACGGGGATGGGGACTGAAGCTTTCTTT.

The chain joins TRBV21-1 to TRBJ2-2. TRBV21-1 is designated a pseudogene. This CDR3 contains 16 residues. The CDR3 coding sequence is TGTGCCAGCAGCAAAGCGCTTTGGGGTTTAGCCGGGGAGCTGTTTTTT. Translated: CASSKALWGLAGELFF.

The V gene is TRBV5-1, the J gene TRBJ2-5; TRBD2 matches 12 bases. The CDR3 is made up of 16 amino acids. CDR1 is SGHRS, CDR2 YFSETQ, per germline. V shed 2 bases and J 4 bases; nucleotides not matched to a gene: 6. Written as DNA, the CDR3 is TGCGCCAGCAGCTTCAGACTAGCGGGAGAAGGAGAGACCCAGTACTTC. This gives the protein CASSFRLAGEGETQYF.